Each of the 5 T cell receptor beta chains below was sequenced from the same sample in a study of human T cells and chemical hapten exposure. Time point reported: pre-sensitization, week 0. Treatment given: therapeutic diphenylcyclopropenone sensitization with weekly scalp DPC. Each CDR3 protein gets one entry after TCRdb re-called the RACE reads with MiXCR. In the table there are 60,000 to 70,000 distinct CDR3 sequences, around 9.9% of which are singletons. The sequenced sample was whole blood, obtained in connection with sensitization to the hapten diphenylcyclopropenone (DPC). The receptors stem from a woman between 45 and 60 years old with alopecia areata. Some clones in this sample may be carry-over from other donors' samples.

The V call is TRBV28, the J call TRBJ2-6; D gene uncertain. V was shortened by 6 bases and J by 1 base, with 7 bases between the two germline ends. This CDR3 has 14 residues. The germline CDR1 and CDR2 sequences are MDHEN and SYDVKM. The DNA of the CDR3 is TGTGCCAGCAGGCCTCGGTCTGGGGCCAACGTCCTGACTTTC. Translation gives CASRPRSGANVLTF.

This clonotype was seen at least ten times. Here the CDR3 DNA reads TGTGCCAGCAGGAAGGGGGCCGGTAACACTGAAGCTTTCTTT. Amino acid sequence: CASRKGAGNTEAFF. The chain joins TRBV9 to TRBJ1-1, with 7 bases aligning to TRBD1. Germline values: CDR1 SGDLS, CDR2 YYNGEE. The CDR3 sequence is 14 residues long. V dropped 5 bases and J dropped 2; count of bases not matched to a gene: 6.

This clonotype has a count of ten or more. The chain has TRBV5-1 and TRBJ2-7; D ambiguous. Germline V lookup: CDR1 SGHRS, CDR2 YFSETQ. The CDR3 runs to 14 residues. Trimming left V 2 bases short and J 2 bases short, with 11 bases between. CDR3 nucleotide sequence: TGCGCCAGCAGCTTTCAACAAGGGACCTACGAGCAGTACTTC. It is translated as CASSFQQGTYEQYF.

This clonotype was detected a few times. The chain uses TRBV5-1 and TRBJ2-6; 7 bases map to TRBD1. The trim removed 0 bases at V and 1 base at J, leaving 4 bases unmatched. The germline V gene has CDR1 SGHRS and CDR2 YFSETQ. The CDR3 contains 17 residues. The CDR3 loop is CASSLAVDRSGANVLTF. The DNA for the CDR3 is TGCGCCAGCAGCTTGGCCGTGGACAGGTCTGGGGCCAACGTCCTGACTTTC.

At least ten counts were recorded for this clonotype. V and J are TRBV18 and TRBJ2-7, with D unclear. Looked up from germline, CDR1 is KGHSH and CDR2 is LQKENI. The CDR3 runs 12 residues. V dropped 3 bases and J dropped 0 bases, with 3 bases sitting between them. CDR3 loop: CASSPHSYEQYF. DNA for the CDR3: TGTGCCAGCTCACCGCACTCCTACGAGCAGTACTTC.